This T cell receptor (beta chain) was sequenced during a study of OX40 agonist ivuxolimab in advanced cancers. Deletions cut 4 bases from V and 2 bases from J, with 21 bases between. From germline, CDR1 is LNHDA and CDR2 SQIVND (reference sequence). This CDR3 has 18 residues. Data came from immunoSEQ multiplex PCR; TCRdb stores just in-frame clones and leaves some out. The sample lists 50,000 to 65,000 clones; 75% to 95% were seen once. This TCR came from an adult with an advanced solid tumor such as melanoma, head and neck, liver or kidney cancer. Here the sequenced sample was CD4+ or CD8+ T cells sorted from blood, taken in a trial of the OX40 agonist ivuxolimab. The chain links TRBV19 to TRBJ1-5; tentative D call: TRBD1 (6 bases). CDR3 coding DNA: TGTGCCAGTAGTAATCGGGACACGGGAAGTTGGGGCAATCAGCCCCAGCATTTT. Its translation: CASSNRDTGSWGNQPQHF. Complete variable domain (other parts from reference TRBV19 and TRBJ1-5): DGGITQSPKYLFRKEGQNVTLSCEQNLNHDAMYWYRQDPGQGLRLIYYSQIVNDFQKGDIAEGYSVSREKKESFPLTVTSAQKNPTAFYLCASSNRDTGSWGNQPQHFGDGTRLSIL.